This record looks at one T cell receptor beta chain sequence and its context. Original analysis: Estimates of nucleated cell counts were drawn from the amplification of reference gene primers. TCRdb's table, derived via immunoSEQ multiplex PCR, lists solely in-frame clones and lacks some. V and J calls and clone size follow that table, whereas D and trimming were derived from the DNA. Among 200,000 to 250,000 clones, 82% were seen once, and the ten largest hold 3.5% to 4%. The data are from a study of blood T cell repertoires in COVID-19. In the study overall: The origin of the acute and convalescent COVID-19 samples was the United States, Italy and Spain. The analysed material was cDNA or gDNA that came from T cells, B-cell-depleted T cells, or PBMCs.

Trimming pared 4 bases from V and 3 bases from J, leaving 11 bases between. Looked up from germline, CDR1 is SGDLS and CDR2 is YYNGEE. CDR3 length equals 13 residues. The chain links TRBV9 to TRBJ2-7; no clear D. This receptor was obtained from a woman of 80 years or more with acute or convalescent COVID-19. The sample consisted of peripheral blood. The CDR3 sequence is CASSPLLDYEQYF. The DNA of the CDR3 is TGTGCCAGCAGCCCCCTGCTAGACTACGAGCAGTACTTC.